The 2 T cell receptor beta chains presented below share a single source sample, sequenced in a study of blood T cell repertoires in COVID-19. Sequencing used immunoSEQ multiplex PCR; TCRdb keeps in-frame clones, though not all of them. The repertoire holds 280,000 or so clones, with 75% to 90% as singletons. The sample taken for sequencing was PBMCs or T cells enriched from blood (not recorded which). The receptors shown here come from a woman aged 45-65 years who had recovered from COVID-19.

CDR3 bases: TGTGCCAGCAGCCAACCTAGCGGGGGTTCCTCTTTGGGGGAAGAGACCCAGTACTTC. Translating gives CASSQPSGGSSLGEETQYF. The chain combines TRBV3-1 (or the pseudogene TRBV3-2) with TRBJ2-5; 10 bases align to TRBD2. With V trimmed by 2 bases and J by 3 bases, 15 bases remained unmatched. Germline V gene sequence: CDR1 LGHDT, CDR2 YNNKEL (reference sequence). CDR3 length: 19 residues.

The rearrangement joins TRBV6-5 to TRBJ1-1, with 10 bases matching TRBD1. Germline V gene data show CDR1 as MNHEY and CDR2 as SVGAGI. Trimming at V came to 4 bases and at J to 11 bases, leaving 13 bases not matched to a gene. The CDR3 sequence is 15 residues long. As DNA, the CDR3 is TGTGCCAGCAGTTCCACCCCGGACAGGGGGGTTGGGGCTTTCTTT. Amino acids: CASSSTPDRGVGAFF.